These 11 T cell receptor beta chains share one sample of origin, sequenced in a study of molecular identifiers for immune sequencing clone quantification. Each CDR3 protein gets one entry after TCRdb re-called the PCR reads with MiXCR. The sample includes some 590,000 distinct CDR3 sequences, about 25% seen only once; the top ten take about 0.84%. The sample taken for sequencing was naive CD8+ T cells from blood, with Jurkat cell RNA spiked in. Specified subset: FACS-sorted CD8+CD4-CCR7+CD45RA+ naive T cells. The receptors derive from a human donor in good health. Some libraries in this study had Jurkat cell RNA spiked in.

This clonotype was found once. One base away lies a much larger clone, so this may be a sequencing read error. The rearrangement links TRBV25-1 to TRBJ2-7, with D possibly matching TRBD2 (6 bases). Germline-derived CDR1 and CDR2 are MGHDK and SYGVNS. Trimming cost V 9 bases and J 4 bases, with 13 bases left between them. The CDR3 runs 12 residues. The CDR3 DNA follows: TGTGCCAGGGGCGGGGTCGTATACGAGCAGTACTTC. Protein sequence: CARGGVVYEQYF.

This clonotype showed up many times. The CDR3 DNA reads TGTGCCAGCAGCTTAGCCTTCACTCTGAACACTGAAGCTTTCTTT. This sequence encodes CASSLAFTLNTEAFF. J is TRBJ1-1 and V is TRBV7-9; no clear D. The germline V and J ends were trimmed by 0 bases and 0 bases, with 8 bases remaining between them. Germline V gene data show CDR1 as SEHNR and CDR2 as FQNEAQ (reference sequence). The CDR3 sequence is 15 residues long.

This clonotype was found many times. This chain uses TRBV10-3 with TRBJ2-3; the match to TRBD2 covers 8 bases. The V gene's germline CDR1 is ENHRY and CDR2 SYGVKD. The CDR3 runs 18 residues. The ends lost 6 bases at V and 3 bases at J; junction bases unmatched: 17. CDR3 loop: CAIRQKTSTSAFTDTQYF. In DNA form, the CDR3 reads TGTGCCATCAGACAGAAGACCTCGACTAGCGCCTTTACAGATACGCAGTATTTT.

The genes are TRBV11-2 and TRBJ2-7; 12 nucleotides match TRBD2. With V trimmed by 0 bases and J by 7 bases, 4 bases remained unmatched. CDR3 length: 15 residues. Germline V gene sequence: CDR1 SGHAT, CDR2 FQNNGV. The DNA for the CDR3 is TGTGCCAGCAGCTTAGAGTGGCTAGCGGGGGGGGAGCAGTACTTC. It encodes CASSLEWLAGGEQYF.

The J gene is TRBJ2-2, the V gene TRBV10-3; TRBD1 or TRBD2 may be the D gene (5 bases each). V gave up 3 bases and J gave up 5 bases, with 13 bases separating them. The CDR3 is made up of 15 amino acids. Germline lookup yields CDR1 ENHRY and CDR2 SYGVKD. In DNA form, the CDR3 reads TGTGCCATCAGTGACAGGGACGAGGTGACCGGGGAGCTGTTTTTT. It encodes CAISDRDEVTGELFF.

The CDR3 sequence: CASSQDVGGAGFYEQYF. CDR3 DNA sequence: TGCGCCAGCAGCCAAGACGTAGGAGGGGCGGGTTTCTACGAGCAGTACTTC. The chain has TRBV4-3 and TRBJ2-7; TRBD2 is a possible D gene (6 bases). Germline V gene lookup returns CDR1 LGHNA and CDR2 YSLEER. V shed 0 bases and J shed 3 bases, with 18 bases lying between them. The length of the CDR3 is 17 residues.

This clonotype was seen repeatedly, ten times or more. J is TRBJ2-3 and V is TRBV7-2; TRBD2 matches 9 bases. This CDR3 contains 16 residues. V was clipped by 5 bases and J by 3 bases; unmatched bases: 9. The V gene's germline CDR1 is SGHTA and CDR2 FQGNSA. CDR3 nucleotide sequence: TGTGCCAGCAGCAAAGGGACTAGCAGGGGGACAGATACGCAGTATTTT. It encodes CASSKGTSRGTDTQYF.

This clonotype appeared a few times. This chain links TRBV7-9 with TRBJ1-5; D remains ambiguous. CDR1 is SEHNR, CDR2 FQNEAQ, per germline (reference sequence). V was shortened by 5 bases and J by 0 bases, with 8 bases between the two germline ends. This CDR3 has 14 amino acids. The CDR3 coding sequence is TGTGCCAGCAGCGCGCAGTATAGCAATCAGCCCCAGCATTTT. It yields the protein CASSAQYSNQPQHF.

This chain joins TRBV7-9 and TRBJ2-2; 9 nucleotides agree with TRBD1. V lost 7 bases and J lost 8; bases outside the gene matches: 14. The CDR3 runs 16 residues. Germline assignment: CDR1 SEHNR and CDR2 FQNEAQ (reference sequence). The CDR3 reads CASTQWDRVLRGELFF. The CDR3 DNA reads TGTGCCAGCACCCAGTGGGACAGGGTCCTCAGAGGGGAGCTGTTTTTT.

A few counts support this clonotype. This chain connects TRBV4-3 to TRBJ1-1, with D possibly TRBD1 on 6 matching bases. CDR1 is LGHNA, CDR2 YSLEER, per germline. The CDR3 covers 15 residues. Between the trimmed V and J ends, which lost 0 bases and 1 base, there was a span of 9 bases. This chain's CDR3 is CASSQETGSNTEAFF. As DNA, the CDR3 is TGCGCCAGCAGCCAAGAGACAGGATCGAACACTGAAGCTTTCTTT.

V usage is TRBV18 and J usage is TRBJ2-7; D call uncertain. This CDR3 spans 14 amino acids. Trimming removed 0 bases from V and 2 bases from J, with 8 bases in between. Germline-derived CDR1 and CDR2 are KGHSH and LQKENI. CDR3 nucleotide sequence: TGTGCCAGCTCACCACCCATACTTGCCTACGAGCAGTACTTC. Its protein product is CASSPPILAYEQYF.